Given below is one TCR beta chain in context. Relative to the germline gene, one junction end is altered; a read error may explain this. This sample is part of a study of early T cells in non-severe SARS-CoV-2 infection. Study in general: Sequencing of bulk RNA from unsorted whole blood was done, without chain pairing.

As part of library construction, unique molecular identifiers were attached to individual cDNA molecules. TCRdb reprocessed the 5' RACE reads via MiXCR and lists one record per CDR3 protein. The repertoire holds 90,000 or so distinct CDR3 sequences, with around 14% as singletons. Germline V gene sequence: CDR1 SEHNR, CDR2 FQNEAQ (reference sequence). The CDR3 has 13 amino acids. The sequencing input was whole blood. The J gene is TRBJ2-7, the V gene TRBV7-9; TRBD1 or TRBD2 may be the D gene (5 bases each). This TCR derives from an adult who was a healthcare worker with PCR-confirmed SARS-CoV-2 infection or an uninfected control (not recorded which). CDR3 coding DNA: TGTGCCAGCAGCTTAGAGGGACCCTACGGGCAGTACTTC. It yields the protein CASSLEGPYGQYF.